This TCR beta chain was sequenced in a study of CD8 T cells in Susac syndrome. Across the study: Treatment status at blood draw for the Susac syndrome patients was therapy-naive, corticosteroids, or intravenous immunoglobulin alone. Study findings and constraints: The study found that Susac CD8+ clonal expansion peaked in TEMRA cells and active patients.

With 5 bases removed from V and 4 bases from J, the gap between germline ends came to 15 bases. The CDR3 contains 14 residues. Per the germline V gene, CDR1 is GTSNPN and CDR2 is SVGIG (reference sequence). Patients with Susac syndrome met diagnostic criteria that were recently defined for definite or probable disease. With respect to this clonotype: The antigen remains unidentified.

Random hexamers were used to reverse transcribe an amount of 0.5 to 1 ug RNA. Amplification of TCR beta CDR3 was carried out by immunoSEQ multiplex PCR, which covered 54 Vbeta and 13 Jbeta segments. TCRdb analysed the immunoSEQ multiplex PCR reads with MiXCR anew, one entry per CDR3 protein. The sample lists 95,000 to 150,000 distinct CDR3 sequences, around 94% occurring once. The chain uses TRBV30 and TRBJ2-1, with a possible D match to TRBD2 (6 bases). The sequenced sample was CD8+ T cells from PBMCs. The receptor was isolated from a human donor with Susac syndrome. The CDR3 region is CAWGRSASYNEQFF. The DNA for the CDR3 is TGTGCCTGGGGGAGGAGCGCCTCGTACAATGAGCAGTTCTTC.